This T cell receptor beta chain is from a study of cytomegalovirus exposure and HLA in healthy donors (dated by TCRdb to about 2017). In terms of the full investigation: According to an earlier analysis of a few hundred of the donors, about 180 million T cells yielded 100 million or so unique TCR beta sequences and around 280 Gb of sequence data. Approximately 300 gigabases of sequencing data and around 85 million unique TCR sequences made up an early release that covered approximately 620 HLA-typed donors. The genetic ancestry cluster associated with self-reported Caucasian donors included 80% to 90% of the 398 genotyped donors. The study aimed to test whether cataloging public T cell receptors could reveal signatures of past pathogen exposure. The T cell repertoires of under 700 subjects were profiled by immunosequencing and related to cytomegalovirus serostatus. In addition to the first cohort of several hundred subjects, a separate validation cohort of over 90 different subjects was used. To predict cytomegalovirus infection status, the study combined high-throughput TCR immunosequencing, statistical association of individual TCRs with disease status, and machine learning. A later analysis re-examined previously published TCR beta repertoires from around 670 donors and added high-resolution HLA genotyping to investigate patterns of TCR occurrence. Rather than drawing on any new phenotypic data, the later analysis identified candidate immune exposures from TCR beta sequences and the way those sequences occurred across donors. In an earlier analysis of 500 to 650 of the donors, high-throughput TCR beta sequencing was used to judge whether each TCR beta V gene segment behaved as functional or pseudogenic. Donor age, sex, ethnicity and CMV serostatus were compiled alongside the repertoire data. A later genetic analysis used genome-wide SNP genotypes for about three fifths of the roughly 700 donors, treating that subset as a discovery cohort. All discovery cohort repertoires had been generated on a single sequencing platform. HLA typing included class I and class II loci at four-digit resolution. The number of typed donors differed by locus: about 620-640 for A, B, C, DRB1 and DQB1; 500 to 550 for DQA1; over 600 for DPA1; and roughly 490 for DPB1. A few DR-DQ haplotypes were treated as single units for association and clustering because of strong linkage in the cohort. Among roughly 400 genotyped donors of the cohort, an average of approximately 220,000 unique TCR beta nucleotide sequences was sequenced per donor, of which 15% to 20% were non-productive.

Concerning this clone: The clone's antigen remains unknown. Per-nucleotide qualities are absent, and no much larger clonotype sits a single base away.

The cohort comprised fewer than 700 healthy bone marrow donors. At the time of sampling, all cohort members were nominally healthy, though unrecorded immune exposures were likely present. The donor tested CMV seropositive and was one of the 289 seropositive cohort members. Every donor gave a peripheral blood sample, and the peripheral blood mononuclear cells from that sample were used for TCR beta sequencing. Genomic DNA was extracted from the blood cell samples with the Qiagen DNeasy Blood Extraction Kit. Library method: the immunoSEQ multiplex PCR assay. A mixture of 60 forward primers for TCR Vbeta segments and 13 reverse primers for TCR Jbeta segments was used in the multiplex PCR. The CDR3 region of rearranged TCR beta genes was amplified from genomic DNA by a multiplex PCR assay. Amplified TCR beta libraries were sequenced as 87-base-pair reads on the Illumina HiSeq System. Per the original workflow: A later analysis tallied 75 million to 85 million unique TCR beta chains across the 666 repertoires, and approximately 12 million of those chains were shared by two or more donors. Raw reads were error-corrected and collapsed into unique sequences with a nearest-neighbor algorithm that merged closely related sequences to remove PCR and sequencing errors. V, D and J gene segments were assigned by aligning CDR3 sequences to IMGT reference sequences. For a sequence to be retained, a match of at least six nucleotides was required to both a V gene segment and a J gene segment. A rearrangement was called productive if the CDR3 had no stop codons and remained in frame with V and J, and every other rearrangement was called non-productive. Following IMGT convention, CDR3 was defined as the stretch from the second conserved V-encoded cysteine to the conserved J-encoded phenylalanine. In an earlier analysis of around 640 of the donors, sequences lacking an unambiguous match to a single V gene segment were excluded. In an earlier analysis of several hundred of the donors, V segments were called functional above 56.7% productive rearrangements and were called segregating when the between-donor standard deviation exceeded 5%. To diagnose cytomegalovirus status from the catalog of TCR beta chain sequences, a statistical classification framework was built. V and J gene assignment, in a later analysis, came from comparing TCR nucleotide sequences with IMGT/GENE-DB human TR gene sequences. Using the TCRdist pipeline, a later analysis assigned CDR3 sequences along with most-parsimonious VDJ recombination scenarios. In a later analysis, each TCR beta chain was defined by its CDR3 amino acid sequence together with its V-gene family, and reads lacking a unique V-gene family were excluded. In a later analysis, 500 to 650 highly shared, low-generation-probability nucleotide sequences were removed to address suspected cross-contamination and a sequencing artifact. In a later analysis, a clonal expansion index for each public chain was calculated from normalized within-repertoire ranks of inferred template counts. In a later analysis, generation probabilities were computed using a VDJ recombination model fitted to out-of-frame rearrangements, and the results were checked against IGoR. In a later analysis, hypergeometric tests were used to score TCR-TCR, TCR-HLA and TCR-CMV co-occurrence, with a repertoire-size bias correction applied to TCR pairs. False discovery rates were estimated in a later analysis by permuting HLA or CMV assignments 20 times. A later analysis grouped co-occurring TCRs with DBSCAN, adding TCRdist sequence similarity when clustering within HLA-allele-positive subsets. Repertoires with fewer than 30,000 or more than 120,000 public chains were left out of co-occurrence clustering, as were five repertoires with anomalous nucleotide sharing. TCRdb took this table from immuneACCESS and kept in-frame rearrangements with V and J called. Such tables lack part of the clones; where checked against another copy, unresolved V genes explain under half of the gap, and the rest is unexplained. Clone size and V and J calls were adopted from that table, with D and trimming inferred from the DNA. This sample comprises 130,000 to 150,000 clones, approximately 84% of them detected only once. Of the sample, roughly 9.7% is held by the ten largest clones.

Points the paper makes about the study in general: When HLA alleles, especially DR and DQ, strongly co-occurred, TCR associations were difficult to assign to individual alleles. In the study, around 150 TCR beta chains were listed as associated with cytomegalovirus. Because counts were too low, more than 15 rarely observed V segments, including chromosome 9 orphons, were left out of the earlier analysis of 587 of the donors. The cohort was sequenced for TCR beta chains only, and without alpha or paired-chain data the features that could be detected were limited. CMV serostatus was the only immune exposure information available for the cohort. In both the original and validation cohorts, the classifier was reported to diagnose cytomegalovirus status with high specificity and sensitivity. A group of highly shared sequence variants was considered likely to be a technical artifact of the sequencing pipeline. Compared with the roughly 720-donor mean, donors in an Asian-associated ancestry cluster had fewer N-insertions in productive TCRs, according to a later genetic analysis. Compared with equally common non-associated chains, HLA-associated TCR beta chains in a later analysis were more clonally expanded and had lower generation probabilities. A further reported finding was that TCR beta sequences accurately predicted the HLA-A and HLA-B alleles for most subjects in the first cohort. Sequencing depth was assumed to be roughly uniform across donors in the presence/absence analyses, though that assumption may not hold. Several of the top co-occurrence clusters appeared to be linked to parvovirus B19, influenza, CMV and Epstein-Barr virus, according to a later analysis. At a false discovery rate of 0.05, a later analysis linked 16,000 or so TCR beta sequences to specific HLA alleles. The authors suggested that the approach could potentially be extended to other disease states and immunological phenotypes. In a later analysis, TCR association rates were found to vary across HLA loci, with the most associated TCRs seen for DRB1 alleles and the fewest for HLA-C alleles. Most TCR sequences were seen in very few donors, while some public TCRs were found in many individuals. An association between a missense DCLRE1C variant and V-gene and J-gene trimming of TCR beta chains was found in a later genetic analysis and replicated in an independent cohort. Because HLA typing was missing for some donors at each locus, association tests included only the typed subset. Most CMV-associated TCR beta chains appeared to be HLA-restricted in a later analysis, and the HLA associations seemed to be driven largely by CMV exposure. In an earlier analysis of approximately 590 of the donors, most TCR beta V segments appeared in productive rearrangements about 90% or about 30% of the time, broadly matching IMGT annotations. A few of the identified cytomegalovirus-associated TCR beta chains were confirmed in vitro to be specific for cytomegalovirus antigens. Correlated functional status among segregating V segments might reflect linkage disequilibrium, but an unknown experimental factor could not be ruled out.

The sequenced sample was PBMCs. This receptor was taken from a woman aged 60-75 years in good health and CMV-seropositive.

The base sequence is TGTGCCAGCAGTGAATGGGCGGGAGGACTGGGAGAGACCCAGTACTTC. Translated, this is CASSEWAGGLGETQYF. The V and J genes are TRBV25-1 and TRBJ2-5, and 8 bases in between align with TRBD2. Inclusive of the bounding cysteine and phenylalanine, the CDR3 is 16 residues long. CDR3 DNA is the only sequence kept; it has 48 bases, read in frame from the first base. V and J are trimmed by 1 base and 4 bases, and the gene matches miss 8 bases of the junction. The germline V gene yields MGHDK for CDR1 and SYGVNS for CDR2.